What follows are 13 T cell receptor beta chains derived from one specimen sequenced in a study of blood T cells in healthy people across ages. Next came a second PCR, run for about 7 to 12 cycles, which used a sample-barcoded 5' primer along with a J-beta primer mix. From the 5' RACE reads, TCRdb called clonotypes with MiXCR, one entry per CDR3 protein. Of hundreds of thousands of distinct CDR3 sequences in the sample, approximately 60% are singletons; the top ten hold about a quarter. Sequenced material: blood. The receptors shown here come from a man aged 35-49 years in good health.

This rearrangement joins TRBV6-1 to TRBJ2-5, with 8 bases lining up with TRBD1. The CDR3 extends over 15 amino acids. CDR1 MNHNS and CDR2 SASEGT come from the germline V gene. V shed 5 bases and J 4 bases; nucleotides not matched to a gene: 9. The CDR3 region is CASSTDRGSRETQYF. In DNA, the CDR3 is TGTGCCAGCAGTACCGACAGGGGATCCAGAGAGACCCAGTACTTC.

This clonotype was detected once. The chain uses TRBV20-1 and TRBJ1-1; D gene uncertain. This CDR3 region has 13 residues. The germline CDR1 and CDR2 sequences are DFQATT and SNEGSKA (reference sequence). Trimming stripped 1 base from V and 3 bases from J, with 9 bases between. The CDR3 region is CSARAWSDTEAFF. The CDR3 bases are TGCAGTGCTAGAGCTTGGTCGGACACTGAAGCTTTCTTT.

The genes are TRBV28 and TRBJ2-7; D gene unclear. The DNA end favors TRBJ2-5, so the J call may be wrong. The CDR3 sequence is 13 residues long. CDR1 is MDHEN, CDR2 SYDVKM, per germline. Here the CDR3 DNA reads TGTGCCAGCAGTCCTGTGGGGTGGGAGACCCAGTACTTC. Amino acids: CASSPVGWETQYF.

V is TRBV7-9 and J is TRBJ1-1; D gene uncertain. Germline V lookup: CDR1 SEHNR, CDR2 FQNEAQ (reference sequence). The CDR3 sequence is 13 residues long. V was cut by 0 bases and J by 10 bases, with 12 bases left in between. The CDR3 reads CASSLATFDGAFF. The CDR3 bases are TGTGCCAGCAGCTTAGCTACCTTCGATGGAGCTTTCTTT. The full variable domain, completed using reference TRBV7-9 and TRBJ1-1, is DTGVSQNPRHKITKRGQNVTFRCDPISEHNRLYWYRQTLGQGPEFLTYFQNEAQLEKSRLLSDRFSAERPKGSFSTLEIQRTEQGDSAMYLCASSLATFDGAFFGQGTRLTVV.

This clonotype was detected once. The V and J genes are TRBV25-1 and TRBJ1-1; no clear D gene. Trimming left V 3 bases short and J 4 bases short, with 9 bases between. Per the germline V gene, CDR1 is MGHDK and CDR2 is SYGVNS. This CDR3 is built from 13 residues. The CDR3 region has the DNA TGTGCCAGCAGTGATTTTAGCGTCACTGAAGCTTTCTTT. This sequence encodes CASSDFSVTEAFF.

This sequence joins TRBV7-9 and TRBJ2-5, with 12 bases identical to TRBD2. The germline gives CDR1 SEHNR, CDR2 FQNEAQ (reference sequence). J was trimmed by 5 bases and V by 1 base; bases with no gene match: 8. This CDR3 is 17 amino acids long. CDR3 protein: CASSLGGTSGFVETQYF. CDR3 nucleotides: TGTGCCAGCAGCTTAGGCGGGACTAGCGGGTTCGTGGAGACCCAGTACTTC.

As for this clonotype: This clone may be a read error of a much larger clone one base away. V gene TRBV11-2 combines with J gene TRBJ2-7, with 9 bases aligning to TRBD1. This CDR3 contains 14 residues. Germline CDR1 and CDR2: SGHAT and FQNNGV. CDR3 region: CASSSGTGNYEQSF. CDR3 DNA: TGTGCCAGCAGCTCCGGGACAGGGAACTACGAGCAGTCCTTC.

The V and J genes are TRBV6-2 or TRBV6-3 and TRBJ2-3; 14 nucleotides line up with TRBD2. This CDR3 is 20 amino acids long. After removal of 2 bases from V and 0 bases from J, the junction contained 10 bases not matched to a gene. Germline CDR1 and CDR2: MNHEY and SVGEGT. The CDR3 DNA is TGTGCCAGCAGTTACGACGGGACTAGCGGGGGTGCCCGTAGCACAGATACGCAGTATTTT. Protein sequence: CASSYDGTSGGARSTDTQYF.

This clonotype was recorded once. The chain carries TRBV20-1 and TRBJ1-2; D unclear. V lost 2 bases, J lost 0 bases, and 4 bases lay in between. There are 12 residues in the CDR3. CDR1 and CDR2 from the germline V gene are DFQATT and SNEGSKA (reference sequence). DNA for the CDR3: TGCAGTGCTAGAACGACTAACTATGGCTACACCTTC. This sequence encodes CSARTTNYGYTF.

This clonotype has just a few counts. The chain employs TRBV6-2 or TRBV6-3 and TRBJ2-6; the D is unclear. Germline V gene data show CDR1 as MNHEY and CDR2 as SVGEGT. Trimming shortened V by 10 bases and J by 5 bases, and 3 bases separated the two germline ends. This CDR3 has 10 amino acids. Written as DNA, the CDR3 is TGTGCCACTTGGGCCAACGTCCTGACTTTC. It encodes CATWANVLTF.

V gene TRBV3-1 combines with J gene TRBJ2-6; tentative D call: TRBD1 (6 bases). From germline, CDR1 is LGHDT and CDR2 YNNKEL (reference sequence). CDR3 size: 19 residues. Trimming removed 1 base at V and 0 bases at J, with 16 bases between. The DNA for the CDR3 is TGTGCCAGCAGCCAAGGTCTGGCAGGGGCCCACTCTGGGGCCAACGTCCTGACTTTC. It codes for CASSQGLAGAHSGANVLTF.

The chain is built from TRBV4-2 and TRBJ2-1, with TRBD2 identical over 13 bases. This CDR3 contains 15 residues. The germline V gene has CDR1 LGHNA and CDR2 YNFKEQ. With V trimmed by 4 bases and J by 12 bases, 9 bases remained unmatched. Here the CDR3 reads CASSPGTSGVLGQFF. The CDR3 DNA sequence: TGTGCCAGCAGCCCCGGGACTAGCGGGGTATTGGGGCAGTTCTTC.

This clonotype was counted between two and nine times. The rearrangement joins TRBV30 to TRBJ2-5, with D perhaps assigned TRBD1 or TRBD2 (5 bases each). The CDR3 covers 11 residues. Germline values: CDR1 GTSNPN, CDR2 SVGIG (reference sequence). Trimming removed 8 bases from V and 5 bases from J, with 12 bases in between. CDR3 protein: CAGGIKETQYF. The DNA of the CDR3 is TGTGCCGGGGGAATTAAGGAGACCCAGTACTTC.